This TCR beta chain comes out of a study of cytomegalovirus exposure and HLA in healthy donors. Study-level findings and limits: In an earlier analysis, most TCR beta V segments were productive about 87% or about 30% of the time.

A note on this clone: What it binds is unknown.

Germline loops: CDR1 LNHDA, CDR2 SQIVND (reference sequence). V gave up 6 bases and J gave up 3 bases, with 14 bases separating them. The CDR3 length is 15 residues. Healthy individuals who donated bone marrow served as the donors. In the PCR, 60 Vbeta and 13 Jbeta primers were used. Clones were read by immunoSEQ multiplex PCR, and TCRdb kept only the in-frame ones, dropping some. Of 110,000 to 150,000 clones listed, 77% are singletons. The sample taken for sequencing was PBMCs. The receptor was isolated from a female donor in good health and CMV-seronegative. The V call is TRBV19, the J call TRBJ1-4; D is undetermined. The CDR3 sequence is CASRNLQRPNEKLFF. The CDR3 bases are TGTGCCAGTAGGAATCTACAGAGACCTAATGAAAAACTGTTTTTT. Full variable domain (remainder filled in from reference TRBV19 and TRBJ1-4): DGGITQSPKYLFRKEGQNVTLSCEQNLNHDAMYWYRQDPGQGLRLIYYSQIVNDFQKGDIAEGYSVSREKKESFPLTVTSAQKNPTAFYLCASRNLQRPNEKLFFGSGTQLSVL.